Shown below are 25 T cell receptor beta chains from a single sample sequenced in a study of blood T cell repertoires in COVID-19. Profiling relied on immunoSEQ multiplex PCR, and the TCRdb table lists in-frame clones only, not all of them. The table lists some 200,000 clones, more than 70% of them singletons. Sample: peripheral blood. The receptor source for this set is a man in his forties or fifties with active or convalescent COVID-19.

V gene TRBV5-6 combines with J gene TRBJ1-1; TRBD1 matches at 7 bases. The CDR3 contains 13 residues. V dropped 3 bases and J dropped 4; count of bases not matched to a gene: 3. In germline, CDR1 is SGHDT, CDR2 YYEEEE. The CDR3 here is CASSWNRGTEAFF. Here the CDR3 DNA reads TGTGCCAGCAGCTGGAACAGGGGCACTGAAGCTTTCTTT.

The genes are TRBV4-1 and TRBJ2-1, with 10 positions matching TRBD1. Looked up from germline, CDR1 is MGHRA and CDR2 is YSYEKL. The CDR3 sequence is 16 residues long. Losses at the gene ends were 4 bases for V and 7 bases for J; bases not matched to a gene: 10. The CDR3 spells CASSPLLRDRGNEQFF. The DNA of the CDR3 is TGCGCCAGCAGCCCTTTACTCCGGGACAGGGGAAATGAGCAGTTCTTC.

The V and J genes are TRBV9 and TRBJ1-2, with 8 bases fitting TRBD1. With 4 bases clipped from V and 8 bases from J, the junction kept 10 bases outside the gene matches. Germline CDR1 and CDR2: SGDLS and YYNGEE. This CDR3 has 14 amino acids. CDR3 sequence: CASSLGDRGRGYTF. The CDR3 nucleotides read TGTGCCAGCAGCTTGGGCGACAGGGGAAGGGGCTACACCTTC.

Only one count was recorded for this clone. The J gene is TRBJ1-5, the V gene TRBV28; tentative D call: TRBD1 (5 bases). In germline, CDR1 is MDHEN, CDR2 SYDVKM. V lost 0 bases and J 7 bases, leaving 16 bases between the germline ends. The CDR3 is 16 residues long. CDR3 loop: CASSLWSDTLRQPQHF. As DNA, the CDR3 is TGTGCCAGCAGTTTATGGTCGGACACCCTGAGGCAGCCCCAGCATTTT.

This clone was detected only a few times. V gene TRBV24-1 combines with J gene TRBJ2-1; a weak D match, TRBD2 (6 bases). Germline CDR1 KGHDR, CDR2 SFDVKD. The CDR3 runs to 17 residues. The V end was cut by 3 bases, the J end by 7 bases, with 21 bases between. The CDR3 sequence: CATSDRRLVAVDNEQFF. CDR3 DNA sequence: TGTGCCACCAGTGATCGTCGGTTAGTAGCGGTTGATAATGAGCAGTTCTTC.

The chain joins TRBV11-2 to TRBJ1-1; the D is unclear. The CDR3 consists of 13 residues. CDR1 and CDR2 (germline): SGHAT, FQNNGV. Trimming shortened V by 0 bases and J by 4 bases, and 6 bases separated the two germline ends. Here the CDR3 reads CASSLDLSTEAFF. The CDR3 nucleotides are TGTGCCAGCAGCTTAGATCTTAGCACTGAAGCTTTCTTT.

V gene TRBV9 combines with J gene TRBJ1-2, with 7 nucleotides matching TRBD1. Per the germline V gene, CDR1 is SGDLS and CDR2 is YYNGEE. The junction had 6 bases not matched to a gene; V was cut back by 3 bases and J by 7 bases. The CDR3 loop spans 13 amino acids. CDR3 amino acids: CASSAATGSGYTF. CDR3 coding DNA: TGTGCCAGCAGCGCCGCGACAGGGAGTGGCTACACCTTC.

The chain employs TRBV7-8 and TRBJ2-7; D is possibly TRBD1 (6 bases). This CDR3 has 14 residues. Germline values: CDR1 SGHVS, CDR2 FQNEAQ. V dropped 4 bases and J dropped 0 bases, with 10 bases sitting between them. For the CDR3, the DNA is TGTGCCAGCAGCTCCGACAGGTTCTCCTACGAGCAGTACTTC. Translated: CASSSDRFSYEQYF.

This clone was seen a handful of times. V is TRBV7-2 and J is TRBJ2-5, with D perhaps TRBD2 (6 bases). The V end was cut by 5 bases, the J end by 7 bases, with 17 bases between. Germline CDR1 is SGHTA and CDR2 is FQGNSA. This CDR3 contains 14 residues. Written as DNA, the CDR3 is TGTGCCAGCAGCACAAGGGACTTACGTGGGACCCAGTACTTC. Translated: CASSTRDLRGTQYF. Full variable domain (rest looked up from reference TRBV7-2 and TRBJ2-5): GAGVSQSPSNKVTEKGKDVELRCDPISGHTALYWYRQSLGQGLEFLIYFQGNSAPDKSGLPSDRFSAERTGGSVSTLTIQRTQQEDSAVYLCASSTRDLRGTQYFGPGTRLLVL.

The CDR3 loop reads CASSSFQGGYEQYF. CDR3 nucleotides: TGTGCCAGCAGTTCCTTCCAGGGGGGCTACGAGCAGTACTTC. The V and J genes are TRBV27 and TRBJ2-7; D is possibly TRBD1 (7 bases). V lost 4 bases to trimming and J lost 3 bases, with 13 bases between them. Germline loops: CDR1 MNHEY, CDR2 SMNVEV (reference sequence). CDR3 size: 14 residues.

The chain has TRBV28 and TRBJ1-1, with D perhaps TRBD1 (6 bases). Germline assignment: CDR1 MDHEN and CDR2 SYDVKM. The V gene lost 8 bases and the J gene lost 2 bases, with 21 bases spanning the gap. The CDR3 extends over 16 amino acids. The CDR3: CASLGASGDQNTEAFF. The DNA for the CDR3 is TGTGCCAGCCTCGGAGCTTCAGGGGATCAAAACACTGAAGCTTTCTTT.

A single count supports this clone. CDR3 nucleotide sequence: TGTGCCAGCACAGGGTTATCGTCTGGGGCCAACGTCCTGACTTTC. As protein: CASTGLSSGANVLTF. The chain employs TRBV27 and TRBJ2-6; possible D gene TRBD1, 5 bases. V lost 7 bases, J lost 1 base, and 11 bases lay in between. The CDR3 totals 15 residues. CDR1 and CDR2 (germline): MNHEY, SMNVEV (reference sequence).

The V call is TRBV13, the J call TRBJ1-2; 7 bases match TRBD1. There are 18 residues in the CDR3. V lost 6 bases to trimming and J lost 6 bases; unmatched junction nucleotides: 22. Germline lookup yields CDR1 PRHDT and CDR2 FYEKMQ (reference sequence). As DNA, the CDR3 is TGTGCCAGCAGGGGCCCTCTCGATACTGCCGACAGGGCCCATGGCTACACCTTC. It translates to CASRGPLDTADRAHGYTF.

V gene TRBV11-3 combines with J gene TRBJ2-1; D gene unclear. The CDR3 covers 14 residues. Germline V lookup: CDR1 SGHNT, CDR2 YENEEA. Trimming took off 1 base at V and 5 bases at J, with 9 bases between the two ends. For the CDR3, the DNA is TGTGCCAGCAGCTTAGGGGCCACCAACAATGAGCAGTTCTTC. Encoded protein: CASSLGATNNEQFF.

The CDR3 DNA sequence: TGTGCCAGCAGCTTAGTACAGGGCTCACTCGGAAACACCATATATTTT. Its protein is CASSLVQGSLGNTIYF. The rearrangement uses TRBV7-2 and TRBJ1-3; TRBD1 is a possible D gene (6 bases). With 1 base removed from V and 4 bases from J, the gap between germline ends came to 14 bases. The CDR3 is made up of 16 amino acids. Per germline, CDR1 SGHTA and CDR2 FQGNSA.

The chain links TRBV16 to TRBJ1-1, with 7 nucleotides matching TRBD1. Germline V lookup: CDR1 KGHSY, CDR2 FQNENV. J was trimmed by 4 bases and V by 0 bases; bases with no gene match: 14. This CDR3 has 18 amino acids. CDR3 DNA: TGTGCCAGCAGCCAATCCGTCCTCCGACAGGGACTGGGCACTGAAGCTTTCTTT. Translation: CASSQSVLRQGLGTEAFF.

The chain employs TRBV28 and TRBJ2-7, with TRBD1 identical over 7 bases. The length of the CDR3 is 14 residues. The V gene's germline CDR1 is MDHEN and CDR2 SYDVKM. The trim removed 8 bases at V and 5 bases at J, leaving 12 bases unmatched. In nucleotides, the CDR3 is TGTGCCAGCCGACTTCGACAGGGTATCCACGAGCAGTACTTC. It is translated as CASRLRQGIHEQYF.

The chain recombines TRBV5-4 with TRBJ1-2; D possibly corresponds to TRBD1 (6 bases). Germline V gene sequence: CDR1 SGHNT, CDR2 YYREEE (reference sequence). The germline V and J ends were trimmed by 2 bases and 3 bases, with 14 bases remaining between them. The CDR3 sequence is 15 residues long. CDR3 in amino acids: CASSFPGQDHYGYTF. In DNA, the CDR3 is TGTGCCAGCAGCTTTCCGGGACAAGACCACTATGGCTACACCTTC. The complete variable domain, with remaining parts taken from reference TRBV5-4 and TRBJ1-2, reads ETGVTQSPTHLIKTRGQQVTLRCSSQSGHNTVSWYQQALGQGPQFIFQYYREEENGRGNFPPRFSGLQFPNYSSELNVNALELDDSALYLCASSFPGQDHYGYTFGSGTRLTVV.

The gene calls are TRBV7-8 and TRBJ2-7, with TRBD1 identical over 8 bases. The CDR3 runs to 15 residues. CDR1 and CDR2 (germline): SGHVS, FQNEAQ. V lost 3 bases to trimming and J lost 2 bases; unmatched junction nucleotides: 6. The CDR3 loop reads CASSFTGTGTYEQYF. The CDR3 DNA sequence: TGTGCCAGCAGCTTCACCGGGACAGGAACCTACGAGCAGTACTTC.

This clone showed up just once. J is TRBJ1-3 and V is TRBV9; the match to TRBD1 covers 9 bases. The CDR3 length is 16 residues. Germline CDR1 and CDR2: SGDLS and YYNGEE. V shed 2 bases, J shed 0 bases, and the junction held 3 bases outside the gene matches. The CDR3 bases are TGTGCCAGCAGCGTCGGGACAGGGCACTCTGGAAACACCATATATTTT. Its protein product is CASSVGTGHSGNTIYF.

The V gene is TRBV7-9, the J gene TRBJ2-3; TRBD2 aligns across 7 bases. The CDR3 spans 16 residues. CDR1 is SEHNR, CDR2 FQNEAQ, per germline (reference sequence). V trimming: 2 bases; J trimming: 5 bases; junction bases outside the gene matches: 10. The CDR3 sequence: CASSLMVGGFLDTQYF. CDR3 coding DNA: TGTGCCAGCAGCTTAATGGTCGGGGGGTTTCTAGATACGCAGTATTTT.

The V and J genes are TRBV7-9 and TRBJ2-5, with 9 bases identical to TRBD1. CDR1 is SEHNR and CDR2 is FQNEAQ in the germline V gene (reference sequence). V lost 5 bases and J lost 5; bases outside the gene matches: 6. The CDR3 runs 14 residues. CDR3: CASSLQGAGETQYF. The CDR3, as DNA: TGTGCCAGCAGCCTACAGGGGGCTGGGGAGACCCAGTACTTC.

The rearrangement joins TRBV20-1 to TRBJ1-6; a possible D gene is TRBD1 (5 bases). This CDR3 contains 13 residues. Germline V gene data show CDR1 as DFQATT and CDR2 as SNEGSKA (reference sequence). Trimming removed 3 bases from V and 10 bases from J, with 13 bases in between. Here the CDR3 DNA reads TGCAGTGCTAGTGTGGCAGGGATCTCACCCCTCCACTTT. Protein product: CSASVAGISPLHF.

The rearrangement uses TRBV6-1 and TRBJ1-5; D may be TRBD1 (6 bases). Germline-derived CDR1 and CDR2 are MNHNS and SASEGT. CDR3 length: 14 amino acids. Trimming removed 2 bases at V and 7 bases at J, with 12 bases between. The CDR3 region has the DNA TGTGCCAGCAGTGAAAGGGGAAGGGGGCAGCCCCAGCATTTT. Translating gives CASSERGRGQPQHF.

The chain recombines TRBV27 with TRBJ1-1; D might be TRBD1 (5 bases). Deletions cut 5 bases from V and 0 bases from J, with 10 bases between. The CDR3 is made up of 14 amino acids. In germline, CDR1 is MNHEY, CDR2 SMNVEV (reference sequence). The CDR3 is CASSLRGVNTEAFF. For the CDR3, the DNA is TGTGCCAGCAGTCTTCGGGGGGTGAACACTGAAGCTTTCTTT.